This paragraph reports one T cell receptor (beta chain). Its specificity is not known. Trimming took 5 bases from V and 4 from J; bases not matched to a gene: 9. There are 16 residues in the CDR3. The data are from a study of T-cell memory formation after mild COVID-19. Overall study findings and caveats: Later expanders leaned CD4+, whereas day 15 to 85 contracting clones were balanced CD4/CD8. The appearance of some responding clones in pre-infection memory suggested that cross-reactive memory joined. SARS-CoV-2 specificity of second-wave clones peaking day 37 was unconfirmed.

Using constant-segment primers, 5'RACE produced TCR alpha and TCR beta cDNA libraries carrying sample barcodes and UMIs. TCRdb processed the 5' RACE reads anew with MiXCR; each CDR3 protein has one entry. This table holds about 600,000 distinct CDR3 sequences, about a fifth found once. This TCR was recovered from an adult woman who had mild COVID-19 (a few samples of this study predate the infection). Cell type and time point are not known. Sequencing used PBMCs or a T cell subset sorted from them (not recorded which). V and J are TRBV12-3 or TRBV12-4 and TRBJ2-2; 8 positions agree with TRBD1. This chain's CDR3 is CASSPGQVLGTGELFF. Written as DNA, the CDR3 is TGTGCCAGCAGTCCGGGACAGGTCCTCGGCACCGGGGAGCTGTTTTTT.